Listed below are T cell receptor beta chains from one sample, sequenced in a study of blood T cell repertoires in COVID-19. Sequencing used immunoSEQ multiplex PCR; TCRdb keeps in-frame clones, though not all of them. Of about 190,000 clones listed, nearly 90% are singletons. Sequenced sample: peripheral blood. These receptors originate from a man in his fifties or sixties with acute or convalescent COVID-19. Both conserved end residues are part of each CDR3. Fields, in order: J gene, clone size, D gene, V gene, CDR3 DNA, CDR3 protein. D genes are given only for firm matches. Rows give clone size only sometimes, using once, few, many, or a class for an expanded clone.

>TRBJ1-6|few|NA|TRBV6-5
TGTGCCAGCAGTCGACAGTCCTATAATTCACCCCTCCACTTT
CASSRQSYNSPLHF
>TRBJ2-5|NA|TRBD2|TRBV5-1
TGCGCCAGCAGCTCTACCGGTAGCGGGAGTTTGGAGACCCAGTACTTC
CASSSTGSGSLETQYF
>TRBJ2-7|NA|TRBD1|TRBV25-1
TGTGCCAGCAGCGCAAAGGGTGGGTCACAGGGGGCCGGGGAGCAGTACTTC
CASSAKGGSQGAGEQYF
>TRBJ1-1|once|TRBD1|TRBV29-1
TGCAGCGCACCAGGGGGCACGGGCACTGAAGCTTTCTTT
CSAPGGTGTEAFF
>TRBJ2-3|NA|NA|TRBV15
TGTGCCACCAGCAGAGTGGAACGGGTAGGCACAGATACGCAGTATTTT
CATSRVERVGTDTQYF
>TRBJ2-2|few|NA|TRBV28
TGTGCCAGCAGTCCGGGACAAAACACCGGGGAGCTGTTTTTT
CASSPGQNTGELFF
>TRBJ2-1|NA|NA|TRBV5-1
TGCGCCAGCAGCTTGGACTCAACCTACAATGAGCAGTTCTTC
CASSLDSTYNEQFF
>TRBJ2-2|NA|TRBD2|TRBV4-1
TGCGCCAGCAGCCAAGGGGGACTAGACAGCGGGGAGCTGTTTTTT
CASSQGGLDSGELFF
>TRBJ1-6|once|TRBD1|TRBV6-5
TGTGCCAGCAGCGGACAGGGGTATAATTCACCCCTCCACTTT
CASSGQGYNSPLHF
>TRBJ2-3|NA|NA|TRBV7-8
TGTGCCAGCAGCTACGCACAGGGTCTTGTCGCAGATACGCAGTATTTT
CASSYAQGLVADTQYF
>TRBJ2-1|NA|NA|TRBV7-8
TGTGCCAGCAGCTTAGCACAGAGAGGGTTCGGTGAGCAGTTCTTC
CASSLAQRGFGEQFF
>TRBJ1-5|NA|TRBD1|TRBV28
TGTGCCAGCACCCGGAACAGGGGGCTCAGCAATCAGCCCCAGCATTTT
CASTRNRGLSNQPQHF
>TRBJ2-1|NA|TRBD2|TRBV20-1
TGCAGTGCTAGTTTGGGACTAGCGGGGTCAGGGTACAATGAGCAGTTCTTC
CSASLGLAGSGYNEQFF
>TRBJ1-2|NA|TRBD1|TRBV11-2
TGTGCCAGCAGCCTAGCAGACAGGGCGGGCGGCTACACCTTC
CASSLADRAGGYTF
>TRBJ1-1|NA|TRBD1|TRBV7-2
TGTGCCAGCAGCACACAGGGGTCGAACACTGAAGCTTTCTTT
CASSTQGSNTEAFF
>TRBJ2-6|NA|TRBD1|TRBV6-5
TGTGCCGGACAGACAGGGTCCGGGGCCAACGTCCTGACTTTC
CAGQTGSGANVLTF
>TRBJ2-7|NA|NA|TRBV27
TGTGCCACCCAATCCGGGACTCTATATAACGCCTACGAGCAGTACTTC
CATQSGTLYNAYEQYF
>TRBJ2-4|NA|TRBD2|TRBV6-1
TGTGCCAGCAGTGAAGGGACTAGCGGTAAAAACATTCAGTACTTC
CASSEGTSGKNIQYF
>TRBJ1-1|NA|TRBD1|TRBV6-2/TRBV6-3
TGTGCCAGCAGCTGTCGACAGGGGGATTACACTGAAGCTTTCTTT
CASSCRQGDYTEAFF
>TRBJ1-4|NA|TRBD1|TRBV6-5
TGTGCCAGCAGTTTCGGGACAGTGGATGAAAAACTGTTTTTT
CASSFGTVDEKLFF
>TRBJ2-6|NA|NA|TRBV28
TGTGCCAGCATCCCAGGGGCCGCTGGGGCCAACGTCCTGACTTTC
CASIPGAAGANVLTF
>TRBJ1-6|NA|NA|TRBV5-4
TGTGCCAGCAGCTTAGGCGGTACAGGGATCGTTTCACCCCTCCACTTT
CASSLGGTGIVSPLHF
>TRBJ2-5|NA|NA|TRBV24-1
TGTGCCACCAGTGATTTCCCGCCCGCGGCAGGGACAAGGGAGACCCAGTACTTC
CATSDFPPAAGTRETQYF
>TRBJ2-4|NA|NA|TRBV15
TGTGCCACCAGCAGAGATGAAGGCGGGAACAAAAACATTCAGTACTTC
CATSRDEGGNKNIQYF
>TRBJ1-4|few|NA|TRBV12-2
TGTGCAAGTACCTTGATAAGGGGTGAAAAACTGTTTTTT
CASTLIRGEKLFF